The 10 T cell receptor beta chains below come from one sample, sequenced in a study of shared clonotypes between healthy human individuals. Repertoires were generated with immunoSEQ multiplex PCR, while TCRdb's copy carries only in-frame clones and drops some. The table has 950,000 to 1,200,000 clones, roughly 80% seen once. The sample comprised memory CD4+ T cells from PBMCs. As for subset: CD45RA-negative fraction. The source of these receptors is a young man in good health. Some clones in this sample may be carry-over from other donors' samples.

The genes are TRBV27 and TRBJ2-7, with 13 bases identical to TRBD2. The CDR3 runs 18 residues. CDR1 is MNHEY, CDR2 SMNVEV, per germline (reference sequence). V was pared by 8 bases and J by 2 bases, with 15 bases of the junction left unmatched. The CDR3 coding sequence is TGTGCCAGCGCCCGTTTTGACCGACTAGCGGGAGGTCCCTACGAGCAGTACTTC. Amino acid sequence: CASARFDRLAGGPYEQYF.

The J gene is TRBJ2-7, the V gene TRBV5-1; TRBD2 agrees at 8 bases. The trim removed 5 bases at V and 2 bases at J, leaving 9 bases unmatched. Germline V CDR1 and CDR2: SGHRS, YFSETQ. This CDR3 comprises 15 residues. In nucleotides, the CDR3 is TGCGCCAGCAGACGAGGGCGGGAGGCCGCCTACGAGCAGTACTTC. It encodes CASRRGREAAYEQYF.

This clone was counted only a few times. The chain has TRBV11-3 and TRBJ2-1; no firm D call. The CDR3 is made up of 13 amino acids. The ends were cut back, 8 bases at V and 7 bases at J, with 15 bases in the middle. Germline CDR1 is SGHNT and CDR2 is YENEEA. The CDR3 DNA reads TGTGCCAGCGCTAAAGCGAGCTATAATGAGCAGTTCTTC. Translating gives CASAKASYNEQFF.

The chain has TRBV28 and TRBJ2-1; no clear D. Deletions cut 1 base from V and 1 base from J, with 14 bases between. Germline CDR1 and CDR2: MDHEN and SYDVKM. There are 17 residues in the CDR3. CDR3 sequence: CASSLSSLGSSYNEQFF. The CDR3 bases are TGTGCCAGCAGTTTATCCTCGCTAGGGTCATCCTACAATGAGCAGTTCTTC.

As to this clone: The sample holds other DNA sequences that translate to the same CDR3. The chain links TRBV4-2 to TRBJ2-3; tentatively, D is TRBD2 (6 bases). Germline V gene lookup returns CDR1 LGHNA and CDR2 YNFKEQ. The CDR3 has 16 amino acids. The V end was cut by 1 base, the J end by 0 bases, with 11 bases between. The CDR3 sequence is CASSQGVADSTDTQYF. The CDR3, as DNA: TGTGCCAGCAGCCAAGGGGTAGCGGATAGCACAGATACGCAGTATTTT.

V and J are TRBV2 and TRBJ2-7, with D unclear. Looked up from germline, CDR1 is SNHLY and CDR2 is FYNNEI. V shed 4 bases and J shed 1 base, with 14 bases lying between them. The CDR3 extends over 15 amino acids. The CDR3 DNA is TGTGCCAGCAGTGTCGGGCCGGCTCCTTCCTACGAGCAGTACTTC. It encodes CASSVGPAPSYEQYF.

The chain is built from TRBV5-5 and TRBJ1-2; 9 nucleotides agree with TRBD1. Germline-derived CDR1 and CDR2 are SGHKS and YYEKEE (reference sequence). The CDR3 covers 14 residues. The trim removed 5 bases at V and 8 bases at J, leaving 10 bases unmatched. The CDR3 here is CASSPGQGIEGYTF. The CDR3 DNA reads TGTGCCAGCAGTCCGGGACAGGGTATTGAGGGCTACACCTTC.

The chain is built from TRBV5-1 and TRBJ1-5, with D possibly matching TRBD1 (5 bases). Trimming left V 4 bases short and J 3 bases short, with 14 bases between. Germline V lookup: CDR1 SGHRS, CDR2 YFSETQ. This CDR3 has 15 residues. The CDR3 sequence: CASSPTRGDNQPQHF. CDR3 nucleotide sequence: TGCGCCAGCAGCCCCACCCGGGGGGACAATCAGCCCCAGCATTTT. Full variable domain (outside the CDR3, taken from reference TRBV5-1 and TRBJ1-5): KAGVTQTPRYLIKTRGQQVTLSCSPISGHRSVSWYQQTPGQGLQFLFEYFSETQRNKGNFPGRFSGRQFSNSRSEMNVSTLELGDSALYLCASSPTRGDNQPQHFGDGTRLSIL.

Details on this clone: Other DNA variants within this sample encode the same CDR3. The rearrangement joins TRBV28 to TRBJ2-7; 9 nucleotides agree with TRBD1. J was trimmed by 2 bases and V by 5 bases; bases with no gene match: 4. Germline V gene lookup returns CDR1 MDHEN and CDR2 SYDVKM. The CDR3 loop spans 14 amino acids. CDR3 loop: CASSPGQGPYEQYF. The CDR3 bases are TGTGCCAGCAGTCCGGGACAGGGCCCCTACGAGCAGTACTTC.

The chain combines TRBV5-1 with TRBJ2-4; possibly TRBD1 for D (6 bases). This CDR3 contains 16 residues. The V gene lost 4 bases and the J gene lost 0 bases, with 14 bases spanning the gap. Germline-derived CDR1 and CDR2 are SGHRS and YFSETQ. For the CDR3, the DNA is TGCGCCAGCAGCCCCGGACAGACCATAGCCAAAAACATTCAGTACTTC. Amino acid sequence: CASSPGQTIAKNIQYF.